This entry describes one T cell receptor beta chain. This specimen comes from a study of blood T cell repertoires in COVID-19. Study in general: Nucleic acid was either cDNA or gDNA, and it came from T cells, B-cell-depleted T cells, or PBMCs.

The study drew participants aged about 18 to 89 years from some 25 US areas. CDR1 is SGHTA, CDR2 FQGNSA, per germline. This CDR3 spans 16 amino acids. V was cut by 2 bases and J by 4 bases, with 15 bases left in between. Only in-frame clones appear in the TCRdb table, and some are missing; sequencing was by immunoSEQ multiplex PCR. The sample includes 350,000 to 400,000 clones, around 89% seen only once; the top ten take approximately 1%. This receptor was obtained from a woman aged 25 to 39 with acute COVID-19. The J gene is TRBJ1-3, the V gene TRBV7-2, with D possibly TRBD1 on 5 matching bases. The specimen sequenced was PBMCs or T cells enriched from blood (not recorded which). For the CDR3, the DNA is TGTGCCAGCAGCTTATTGCCAGGGCAGACCGGAAACACCATATATTTT. It codes for CASSLLPGQTGNTIYF.